Shown below are 30 T cell receptor beta chains from a single sample sequenced in a study of blood T cell repertoires in COVID-19. TCRdb keeps only in-frame clones here, not all; method: immunoSEQ multiplex PCR. In the table there are over 85,000 clones, approximately 90% of which are singletons. The specimen was peripheral blood. The receptors were gathered from a woman in her forties or fifties with acute or convalescent COVID-19.

The chain has TRBV11-2 and TRBJ2-1, with 7 bases that match TRBD1. There are 17 residues in the CDR3. Losses at the gene ends were 7 bases for V and 0 bases for J; bases not matched to a gene: 12. CDR1 is SGHAT, CDR2 FQNNGV, per germline. The DNA of the CDR3 is TGTGCCAGCACAAAAACCCCAGGGGGAAGCTCCTACAATGAGCAGTTCTTC. This translates into CASTKTPGGSSYNEQFF.

This clone was detected only a few times. This rearrangement joins TRBV27 to TRBJ2-5; no firm D call. The germline V gene has CDR1 MNHEY and CDR2 SMNVEV (reference sequence). The CDR3 runs 13 residues. V was shortened by 9 bases and J by 2 bases, with 13 bases between the two germline ends. CDR3 in amino acids: CARLPRLQETQYF. In nucleotides, the CDR3 is TGTGCCAGACTTCCCCGGTTACAAGAGACCCAGTACTTC.

The V and J genes are TRBV6-4 and TRBJ2-3, with 9 bases fitting TRBD2. Germline V gene sequence: CDR1 MRHNA, CDR2 SNTAGT. The CDR3 is made up of 17 amino acids. J lost 0 bases, V lost 5 bases, and 9 bases had no gene match. This chain's CDR3 is CASSSPSGEPSTDTQYF. Here the CDR3 DNA reads TGTGCCAGCAGTAGTCCTAGCGGGGAACCTAGCACAGATACGCAGTATTTT.

The chain couples TRBV29-1 to TRBJ2-3, with 10 bases identical to TRBD1. V lost 3 bases, J lost 5 bases, and 8 bases stayed unmatched. This CDR3 comprises 15 residues. Germline V gene data show CDR1 as SQVTM and CDR2 as ANQGSEA. The CDR3 reads CSVERDRGLRDTQYF. The CDR3, as DNA: TGCAGCGTTGAGCGGGACAGGGGCCTCCGAGATACGCAGTATTTT.

As regards this clone: Other nucleotide sequences from this sample produce the same CDR3. The chain uses TRBV5-1 and TRBJ1-5, with a tentative D call TRBD1 (6 bases). Germline V CDR1 and CDR2: SGHRS, YFSETQ. Deletions cut 2 bases from V and 0 bases from J, with 9 bases between. This CDR3 has 15 amino acids. The CDR3 loop is CASSLTGNSNQPQHF. CDR3 coding DNA: TGCGCCAGCAGCTTAACAGGGAATAGCAATCAGCCCCAGCATTTT.

V is TRBV24-1 and J is TRBJ2-7; tentatively, D is TRBD1 (9 bases). Trimming pared 4 bases from V and 5 bases from J, leaving 17 bases between. Germline V lookup: CDR1 KGHDR, CDR2 SFDVKD. The CDR3 has 15 amino acids. CDR3 DNA sequence: TGTGCCACCAGTGACGGGGGGGACAGGGACCACGAGCAGTACTTC. Translation gives CATSDGGDRDHEQYF.

This clone was found a few times. The chain couples TRBV12-3 or TRBV12-4 to TRBJ1-1, with D unresolved. The CDR3 is made up of 13 amino acids. Trimming cost V 1 base and J 4 bases, with 7 bases left between them. The CDR3 is CASSLGPSTEAFF. The CDR3 coding sequence is TGTGCCAGCAGTTTAGGTCCGAGCACTGAAGCTTTCTTT.

The chain recombines TRBV24-1 with TRBJ2-5, with D possibly matching TRBD1 (5 bases). The CDR3 covers 16 residues. CDR1 and CDR2 from the germline V gene are KGHDR and SFDVKD. V dropped 5 bases and J dropped 1 base, with 16 bases sitting between them. The CDR3 bases are TGTGCCACCAGTGCTTTACTGGGGCAGGGCCAAGAGACCCAGTACTTC. It codes for CATSALLGQGQETQYF.

The J gene is TRBJ1-2, the V gene TRBV2, with D perhaps TRBD1 (6 bases). Trimming shortened V by 2 bases and J by 1 base, and 11 bases separated the two germline ends. Per the germline V gene, CDR1 is SNHLY and CDR2 is FYNNEI. The CDR3 is 15 residues long. The CDR3 loop reads CASSESGDINYGYTF. In DNA form, the CDR3 reads TGTGCCAGCAGTGAATCAGGGGACATTAACTATGGCTACACCTTC.

The chain recombines TRBV7-9 with TRBJ2-1, with 10 bases aligning to TRBD2. CDR1 and CDR2 (germline): SEHNR, FQNEAQ (reference sequence). V gave up 7 bases and J gave up 9 bases; unmatched junction bases: 6. The CDR3 is 13 amino acids. In DNA, the CDR3 is TGTGCCAGCACCCTAGCGGGAGCGAGTGAGCAGTTCTTC. Encoded protein: CASTLAGASEQFF.

This sequence joins TRBV18 and TRBJ2-7, with D possibly matching TRBD1 (5 bases). Per germline, CDR1 KGHSH and CDR2 LQKENI. The CDR3 length is 13 residues. V dropped 3 bases and J dropped 5 bases, with 11 bases sitting between them. The CDR3, as DNA: TGTGCCAGCTCACCGGTGCAGGGTAACGAGCAGTACTTC. This codes for CASSPVQGNEQYF.

The V gene is TRBV14, the J gene TRBJ2-5; no firm D call. The CDR3 length is 15 residues. CDR1 is SGHDN, CDR2 FVKESK, per germline. The V and J ends lost 4 bases and 1 base respectively, with 13 bases between them. CDR3 protein: CASSPQKTPQETQYF. The DNA for the CDR3 is TGTGCCAGCAGCCCCCAGAAAACCCCCCAAGAGACCCAGTACTTC.

The chain combines TRBV6-1 with TRBJ1-3; 7 bases match TRBD1. With 6 bases clipped from V and 0 bases from J, the junction kept 11 bases outside the gene matches. The germline gives CDR1 MNHNS, CDR2 SASEGT. The CDR3 extends over 17 amino acids. CDR3 residues: CASREPGQHNSGNTIYF. Here the CDR3 DNA reads TGTGCCAGCAGAGAACCGGGACAGCATAACTCTGGAAACACCATATATTTT.

Comment on this clone: Other DNA sequences of this sample code for an identical CDR3. The CDR3 DNA reads as TGTGCCAGTAGTTCGACGGGGGGCAATCAGCCCCAGCATTTT. This sequence encodes CASSSTGGNQPQHF. The chain couples TRBV19 to TRBJ1-5, with D tentatively TRBD1 (5 bases). The V end was cut by 5 bases, the J end by 2 bases, with 10 bases between. The CDR3 runs to 14 residues. Germline loops: CDR1 LNHDA, CDR2 SQIVND (reference sequence).

V gene TRBV3-1 (or the pseudogene TRBV3-2) combines with J gene TRBJ2-1, with D possibly TRBD2 on 7 matching bases. This CDR3 has 14 amino acids. Trimming took off 6 bases at V and 2 bases at J, with 11 bases between the two ends. The germline CDR1 and CDR2 sequences are LGHDT and YNNKEL (reference sequence). The CDR3 loop is CASRGGGAYNEQFF. The DNA for the CDR3 is TGTGCCAGCAGGGGAGGGGGGGCCTACAATGAGCAGTTCTTC.

The chain combines TRBV7-9 with TRBJ1-2, with 11 bases aligning to TRBD1. The CDR3 covers 14 residues. V lost 8 bases and J lost 3; bases outside the gene matches: 5. The germline gives CDR1 SEHNR, CDR2 FQNEAQ (reference sequence). CDR3 loop: CASGRTGGDYGYTF. The CDR3 nucleotides are TGTGCCAGCGGCCGGACAGGGGGCGACTATGGCTACACCTTC.

A few counts support this clone. V is TRBV5-1 and J is TRBJ2-6; possibly TRBD1 for D (5 bases). The CDR3 extends over 16 amino acids. Germline V lookup: CDR1 SGHRS, CDR2 YFSETQ. V lost 4 bases and J 2 bases, leaving 13 bases between the germline ends. CDR3: CASSQRSGTGANVLTF. CDR3 bases: TGCGCCAGCAGCCAGAGGTCAGGGACTGGGGCCAACGTCCTGACTTTC.

This clone was counted a few times. The chain couples TRBV27 to TRBJ1-2; D not resolved. The CDR3 is 14 residues long. With 2 bases removed from V and 8 bases from J, the gap between germline ends came to 15 bases. CDR1 and CDR2 (germline): MNHEY, SMNVEV (reference sequence). CDR3 DNA: TGTGCCAGCAGTTTACAGGCCGGGGTCATCGGCTACACCTTC. It specifies CASSLQAGVIGYTF.

A single count supports this clone. This chain uses TRBV30 with TRBJ1-1; no definite D call. V shed 0 bases and J shed 1 base, with 12 bases lying between them. The CDR3 totals 15 residues. Germline CDR1 reads GTSNPN; CDR2 reads SVGIG (reference sequence). In nucleotides, the CDR3 is TGTGCCTGGAGTGTACTCTGGGAGACGAACACTGAAGCTTTCTTT. This sequence encodes CAWSVLWETNTEAFF.

This chain connects TRBV18 to TRBJ1-1, with a possible D match to TRBD1 (5 bases). The germline gives CDR1 KGHSH, CDR2 LQKENI. This CDR3 region has 13 residues. V was clipped by 3 bases and J by 5 bases, with 10 bases between them. In DNA form, the CDR3 reads TGTGCCAGCTCACCGTCCCAGGGAACTGAAGCTTTCTTT. Its protein product is CASSPSQGTEAFF. Drawing the rest from reference TRBV18 and TRBJ1-1, the complete variable domain is NAGVMQNPRHLVRRRGQEARLRCSPMKGHSHVYWYRQLPEEGLKFMVYLQKENIIDESGMPKERFSAEFPKEGPSILRIQQVVRGDSAAYFCASSPSQGTEAFFGQGTRLTVV.

The chain is built from TRBV5-1 and TRBJ2-7, with D perhaps TRBD2 (5 bases). V was trimmed by 0 bases and J by 0 bases, leaving 10 bases between them. Germline V gives CDR1 SGHRS, CDR2 YFSETQ. This CDR3 has 15 residues. Here the CDR3 reads CASSLGARDSYEQYF. The CDR3 DNA follows: TGCGCCAGCAGCTTGGGGGCTCGGGACTCCTACGAGCAGTACTTC. The complete variable domain, with remaining parts taken from reference TRBV5-1 and TRBJ2-7, reads KAGVTQTPRYLIKTRGQQVTLSCSPISGHRSVSWYQQTPGQGLQFLFEYFSETQRNKGNFPGRFSGRQFSNSRSEMNVSTLELGDSALYLCASSLGARDSYEQYFGPGTRLTVT.

The sample holds one count of this clone. The CDR3 loop reads CATEENRGAEAFF. The CDR3 bases are TGTGCCACCGAGGAAAACAGGGGTGCTGAAGCTTTCTTT. The chain joins TRBV28 to TRBJ1-1; 7 positions agree with TRBD1. The CDR3 loop spans 13 amino acids. Germline CDR1 and CDR2: MDHEN and SYDVKM. V shed 10 bases, J shed 6 bases, and the junction held 11 bases outside the gene matches.

This rearrangement joins TRBV19 to TRBJ2-7; the match to TRBD2 covers 9 bases. CDR1 LNHDA and CDR2 SQIVND come from the germline V gene (reference sequence). This CDR3 is built from 15 residues. Trimming at V came to 6 bases and at J to 0 bases, leaving 6 bases not matched to a gene. The CDR3 DNA follows: TGTGCCAGTAGGTCGCTAGCGGGATCCTCCTACGAGCAGTACTTC. Translated, it gives CASRSLAGSSYEQYF.

The genes are TRBV19 and TRBJ1-4, with D possibly TRBD1 on 5 matching bases. CDR1 is LNHDA, CDR2 SQIVND, per germline (reference sequence). The V and J ends lost 0 bases and 0 bases respectively, with 5 bases between them. This CDR3 has 15 amino acids. The CDR3 DNA reads TGTGCCAGTAGTATAGACAGGGCAACTAATGAAAAACTGTTTTTT. Its translation is CASSIDRATNEKLFF.

The V gene is TRBV3-1 (or the pseudogene TRBV3-2), the J gene TRBJ1-1; the D gene is possibly TRBD1 (6 bases). V was clipped by 7 bases and J by 1 base, with 10 bases between them. CDR3 length: 13 amino acids. Germline values: CDR1 LGHDT, CDR2 YNNKEL (reference sequence). CDR3 nucleotides: TGTGCCAGCAACCAGGACAGGAACACTGAAGCTTTCTTT. Residues: CASNQDRNTEAFF.

The gene calls are TRBV10-2 and TRBJ2-5, with 8 bases aligning to TRBD2. CDR3 length: 14 residues. CDR1 and CDR2 from the germline V gene are WSHSY and SAAADI. V trimming: 5 bases; J trimming: 2 bases; junction bases outside the gene matches: 4. The CDR3: CASSSSGGQETQYF. The CDR3 coding sequence is TGCGCCAGCAGTTCAAGCGGGGGACAAGAGACCCAGTACTTC.

The CDR3 DNA sequence: TGTGCCAGCAGCCAAGGCATTAGCGGTAATTACAATGAGCAGTTCTTC. It codes for CASSQGISGNYNEQFF. J is TRBJ2-1 and V is TRBV3-1 (or the pseudogene TRBV3-2), with a possible D match to TRBD2 (6 bases). The CDR3 length is 16 residues. V shed 1 base and J shed 4 bases, with 14 bases lying between them. The germline V gene encodes CDR1 LGHDT and CDR2 YNNKEL (reference sequence).

The chain joins TRBV3-1 (or the pseudogene TRBV3-2) to TRBJ2-1, with D perhaps matching TRBD2 (5 bases). The V gene lost 4 bases and the J gene lost 1 base, with 14 bases spanning the gap. CDR3 length: 16 amino acids. Looked up from germline, CDR1 is LGHDT and CDR2 is YNNKEL (reference sequence). CDR3 amino acids: CASSPYGLTSYNEQFF. The CDR3 nucleotides are TGTGCCAGCAGCCCCTACGGACTCACATCCTACAATGAGCAGTTCTTC.

The chain employs TRBV7-9 and TRBJ2-4, with 8 bases matching TRBD2. The CDR3 is 16 amino acids. The trim removed 5 bases at V and 3 bases at J, leaving 9 bases unmatched. The V gene's germline CDR1 is SEHNR and CDR2 FQNEAQ (reference sequence). The CDR3 reads CASSLKRGLVKNIQYF. In DNA, the CDR3 is TGTGCCAGCAGCCTCAAAAGGGGACTAGTCAAAAACATTCAGTACTTC.

The V and J genes are TRBV7-9 and TRBJ1-1, with D unclear. Germline CDR1 is SEHNR and CDR2 is FQNEAQ (reference sequence). CDR3 length: 13 amino acids. V gave up 3 bases and J gave up 0 bases, with 5 bases separating them. The CDR3, as DNA: TGTGCCAGCAGCTTGTCCATGAACACTGAAGCTTTCTTT. Translation gives CASSLSMNTEAFF.